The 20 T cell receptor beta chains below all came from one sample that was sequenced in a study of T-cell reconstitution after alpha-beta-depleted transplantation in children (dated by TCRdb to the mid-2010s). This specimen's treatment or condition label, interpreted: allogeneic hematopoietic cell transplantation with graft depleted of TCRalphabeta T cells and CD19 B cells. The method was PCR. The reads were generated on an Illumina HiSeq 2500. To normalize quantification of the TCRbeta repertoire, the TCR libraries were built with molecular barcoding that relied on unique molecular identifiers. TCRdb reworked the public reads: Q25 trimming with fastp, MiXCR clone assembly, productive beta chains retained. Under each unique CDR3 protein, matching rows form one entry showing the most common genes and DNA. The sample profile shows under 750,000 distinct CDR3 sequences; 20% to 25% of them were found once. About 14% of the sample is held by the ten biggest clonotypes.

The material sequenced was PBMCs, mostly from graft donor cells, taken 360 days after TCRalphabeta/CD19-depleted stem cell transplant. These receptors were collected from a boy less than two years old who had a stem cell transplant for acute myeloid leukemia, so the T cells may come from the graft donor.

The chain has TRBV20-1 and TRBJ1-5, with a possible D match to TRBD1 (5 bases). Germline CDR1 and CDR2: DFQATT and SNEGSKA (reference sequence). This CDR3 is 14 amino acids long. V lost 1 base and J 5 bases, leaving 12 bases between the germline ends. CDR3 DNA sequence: TGCAGTGCTAGAGGGGTACAGGATTATCAGCCCCAGCATTTT. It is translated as CSARGVQDYQPQHF.

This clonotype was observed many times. The CDR3 region is CASSLDGQGETQYF. DNA for the CDR3: TGTGCCAGCAGCTTAGATGGGCAGGGAGAGACCCAGTACTTC. The gene calls are TRBV7-6 and TRBJ2-5, with a weak D call TRBD1 (5 bases). The V end lost 1 base, the J end lost 4 bases, and 10 bases lay between the germline ends. This CDR3 spans 14 amino acids. The germline gives CDR1 SGHVS, CDR2 FNYEAQ.

This CDR3 is CASSQTKGQGPYNEQFF. For the CDR3, the DNA is TGTGCCAGCAGCCAAACCAAGGGACAGGGCCCCTACAATGAGCAGTTCTTC. The gene calls are TRBV3-1 and TRBJ2-1, with 9 bases aligning to TRBD1. The germline gives CDR1 LGHDT, CDR2 YNNKEL (reference sequence). The CDR3 contains 17 residues. Germline trimming cut 2 bases from V and 2 bases from J; bases unmatched to any gene: 7.

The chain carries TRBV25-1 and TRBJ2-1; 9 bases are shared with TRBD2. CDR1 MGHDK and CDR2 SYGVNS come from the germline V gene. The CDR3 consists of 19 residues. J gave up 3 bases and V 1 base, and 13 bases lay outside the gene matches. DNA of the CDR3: TGTGCCAGCAGTGAATTTGGGAGACAAAGCGGGGGGAACTACAATGAGCAGTTCTTC. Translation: CASSEFGRQSGGNYNEQFF.

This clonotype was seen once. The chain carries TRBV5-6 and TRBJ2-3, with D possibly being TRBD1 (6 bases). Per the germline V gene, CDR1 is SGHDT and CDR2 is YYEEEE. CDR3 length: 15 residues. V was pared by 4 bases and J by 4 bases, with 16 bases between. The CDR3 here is CASSPAGTYPDTQYF. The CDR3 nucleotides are TGTGCCAGCAGCCCCGCCGGGACATACCCAGATACGCAGTATTTT. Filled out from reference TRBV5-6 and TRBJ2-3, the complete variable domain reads DAGVTQSPTHLIKTRGQQVTLRCSPKSGHDTVSWYQQALGQGPQFIFQYYEEEERQRGNFPDRFSGHQFPNYSSELNVNALLLGDSALYLCASSPAGTYPDTQYFGPGTRLTVL.

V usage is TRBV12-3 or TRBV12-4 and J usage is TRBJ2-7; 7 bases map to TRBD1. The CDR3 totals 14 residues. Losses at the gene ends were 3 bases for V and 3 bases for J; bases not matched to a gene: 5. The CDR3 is CASSLTGTFYEQYV. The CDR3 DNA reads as TGTGCCAGCAGTTTGACAGGGACCTTCTACGAGCAGTACGTC.

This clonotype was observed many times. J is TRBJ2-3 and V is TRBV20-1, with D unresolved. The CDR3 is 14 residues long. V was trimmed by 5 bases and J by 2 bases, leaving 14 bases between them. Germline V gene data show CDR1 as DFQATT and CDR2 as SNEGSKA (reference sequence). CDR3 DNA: TGCAGTGCTGTCATAACCCCACTCACAGATACGCAGTATTTT. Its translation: CSAVITPLTDTQYF.

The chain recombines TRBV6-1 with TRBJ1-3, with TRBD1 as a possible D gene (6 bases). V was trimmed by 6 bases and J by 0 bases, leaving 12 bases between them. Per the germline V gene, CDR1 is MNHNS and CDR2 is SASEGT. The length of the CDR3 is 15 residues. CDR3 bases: TGTGCCAGCAGACAGGACAGCCTCTCTGGAAACACCATATATTTT. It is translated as CASRQDSLSGNTIYF.

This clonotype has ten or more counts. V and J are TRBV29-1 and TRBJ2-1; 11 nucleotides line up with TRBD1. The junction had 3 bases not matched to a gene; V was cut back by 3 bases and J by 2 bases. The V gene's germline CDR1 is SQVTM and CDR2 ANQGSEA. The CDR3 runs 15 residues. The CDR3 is CSVDWDRGTYNEQFF. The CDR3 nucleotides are TGCAGCGTTGATTGGGACAGGGGGACCTACAATGAGCAGTTCTTC.

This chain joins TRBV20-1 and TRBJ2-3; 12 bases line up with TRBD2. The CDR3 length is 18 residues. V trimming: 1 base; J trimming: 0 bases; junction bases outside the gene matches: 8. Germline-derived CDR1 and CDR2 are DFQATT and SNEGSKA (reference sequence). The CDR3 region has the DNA TGCAGTGCTAGAGGGACTAGCGGGGACCGACCTAGCACAGATACGCAGTATTTT. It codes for CSARGTSGDRPSTDTQYF.

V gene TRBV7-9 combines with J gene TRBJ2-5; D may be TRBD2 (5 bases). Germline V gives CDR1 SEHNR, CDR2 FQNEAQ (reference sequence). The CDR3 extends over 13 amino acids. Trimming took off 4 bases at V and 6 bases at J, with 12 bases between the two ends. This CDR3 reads CASSSDYTKTQYF. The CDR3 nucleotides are TGTGCCAGCAGCTCCGACTATACGAAGACCCAGTACTTC.

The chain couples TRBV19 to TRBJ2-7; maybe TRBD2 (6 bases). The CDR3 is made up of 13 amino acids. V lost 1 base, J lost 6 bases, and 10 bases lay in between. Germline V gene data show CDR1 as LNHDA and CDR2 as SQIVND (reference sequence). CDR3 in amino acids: CASSIAGVAEQYF. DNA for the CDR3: TGTGCCAGTAGTATAGCGGGGGTGGCCGAGCAGTACTTC.

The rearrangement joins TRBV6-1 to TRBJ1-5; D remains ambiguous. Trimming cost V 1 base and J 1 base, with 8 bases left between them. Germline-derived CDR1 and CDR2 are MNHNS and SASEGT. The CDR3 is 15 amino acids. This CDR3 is CASSEGLISNQPQHF. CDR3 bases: TGTGCCAGCAGTGAAGGACTGATAAGCAATCAGCCCCAGCATTTT.

CDR3 bases: TGCAGTGCTAGATGGGACAGAGTCCGTCTGAGTGAGCAGTACGTC. It is translated as CSARWDRVRLSEQYV. The chain is built from TRBV20-1 and TRBJ2-7; 7 bases map to TRBD1. Germline CDR1 is DFQATT and CDR2 is SNEGSKA (reference sequence). This CDR3 has 15 residues. The V gene end was trimmed by 2 bases and the J gene end by 7 bases; junction bases not matched to a gene: 14.

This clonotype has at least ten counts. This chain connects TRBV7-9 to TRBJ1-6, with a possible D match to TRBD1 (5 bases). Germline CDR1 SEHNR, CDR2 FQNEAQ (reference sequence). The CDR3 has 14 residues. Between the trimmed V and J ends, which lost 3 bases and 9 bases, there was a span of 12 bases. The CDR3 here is CASSLEHGGSPLHF. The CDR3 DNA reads TGTGCCAGCAGCTTGGAGCACGGGGGTTCACCCCTCCACTTT.

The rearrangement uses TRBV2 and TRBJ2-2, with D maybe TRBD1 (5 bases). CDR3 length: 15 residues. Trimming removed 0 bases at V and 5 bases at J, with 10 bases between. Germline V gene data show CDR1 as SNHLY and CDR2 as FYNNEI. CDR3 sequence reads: CASSEASRATGELFF. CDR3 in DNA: TGTGCCAGCAGTGAAGCTTCCAGGGCGACCGGGGAGCTGTTTTTT.

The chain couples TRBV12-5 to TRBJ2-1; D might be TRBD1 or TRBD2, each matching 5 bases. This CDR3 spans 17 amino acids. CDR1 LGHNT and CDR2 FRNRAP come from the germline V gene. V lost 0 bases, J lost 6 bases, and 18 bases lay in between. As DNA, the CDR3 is TGTGCTAGTGGTTTGGTAGGTATTGGGCAGGGAGCCAATGAGCAGTTCTTC. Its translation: CASGLVGIGQGANEQFF.

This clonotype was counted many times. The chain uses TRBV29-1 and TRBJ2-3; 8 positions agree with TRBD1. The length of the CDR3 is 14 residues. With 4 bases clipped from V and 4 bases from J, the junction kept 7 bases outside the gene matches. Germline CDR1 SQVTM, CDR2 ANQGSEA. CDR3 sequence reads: CSVALTGAADTQYF. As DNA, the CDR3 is TGCAGCGTTGCCTTGACAGGGGCGGCAGATACGCAGTATTTT.

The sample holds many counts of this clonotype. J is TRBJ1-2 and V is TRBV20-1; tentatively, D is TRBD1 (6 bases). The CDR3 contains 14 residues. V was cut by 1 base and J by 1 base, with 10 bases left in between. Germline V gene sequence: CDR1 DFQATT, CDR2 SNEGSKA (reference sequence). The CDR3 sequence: CSARVPRGNYGYTF. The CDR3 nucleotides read TGCAGTGCTAGAGTTCCCAGGGGTAACTATGGCTACACCTTC.

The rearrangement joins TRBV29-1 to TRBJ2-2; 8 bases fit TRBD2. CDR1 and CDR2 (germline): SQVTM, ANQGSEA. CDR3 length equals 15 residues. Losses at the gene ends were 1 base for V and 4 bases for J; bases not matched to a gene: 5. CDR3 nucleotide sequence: TGCAGCGTTGAAGGGGCGCGGGGGGTCACCGGGGAGCTGTTTTTT. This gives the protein CSVEGARGVTGELFF.